The clone carrying this T cell receptor (beta chain) was counted at least ten times. No antigen is known for it. The missing CDR3 end, 3 residues past where the read stops, is filled in from the germline J gene. The CDR3 runs 14 residues. V lost 4 bases to trimming and J lost 3 bases; unmatched junction nucleotides: 7. Germline values: CDR1 SGHDT, CDR2 YYEEEE. Clones were sequenced by immunoSEQ multiplex PCR, and TCRdb holds only the in-frame ones, with some missing. Recorded here are under 45,000 clones, none singletons. This sample is drawn from a study of T cell clonality in common variable immunodeficiency. Study-wide points: Compared with healthy controls, CVID subjects showed increased TCRbeta clonality, mostly in about a third. Common variable immunodeficiency TCR beta sequences reportedly had fewer deletions and N-nucleotide insertions. What drives increased CVID clonality needs T cell subpopulation sequencing.

Sequencing used peripheral blood mononuclear cells. The receptor was isolated from a person between 18 and 69 years old in good health. This chain links TRBV5-6 with TRBJ2-7; 7 bases are a match to TRBD1. The DNA read from the CDR3 is TGTGCCAGCAGCCTTCGGACAGGCCGCTACGAG. Protein: CASSLRTGRYE. The whole CDR3 protein reads CASSLRTGRYEQYF.